Below, one T cell receptor (beta chain) is given with its context. The data derive from a study of T cell responses to AZD1222 COVID-19 vaccine. Produced via immunoSEQ multiplex PCR; TCRdb's table is partial and in-frame only. The sample lists about 110,000 clones, over 85% occurring once. The CDR3 is 13 amino acids. Germline CDR1 reads MGHDK; CDR2 reads SYGVNS. Trimming left V 7 bases short and J 8 bases short, with 17 bases between. Specimen: peripheral blood, collected on day 0 of MenACWY control vaccination. The sequence was collected from an adult in good health. The chain joins TRBV25-1 to TRBJ1-2; D may be TRBD1 (5 bases). The chain's CDR3 is CASTSSEGAGYTF. DNA for the CDR3: TGTGCCAGCACCTCCTCCGAAGGGGCCGGCTACACCTTC.